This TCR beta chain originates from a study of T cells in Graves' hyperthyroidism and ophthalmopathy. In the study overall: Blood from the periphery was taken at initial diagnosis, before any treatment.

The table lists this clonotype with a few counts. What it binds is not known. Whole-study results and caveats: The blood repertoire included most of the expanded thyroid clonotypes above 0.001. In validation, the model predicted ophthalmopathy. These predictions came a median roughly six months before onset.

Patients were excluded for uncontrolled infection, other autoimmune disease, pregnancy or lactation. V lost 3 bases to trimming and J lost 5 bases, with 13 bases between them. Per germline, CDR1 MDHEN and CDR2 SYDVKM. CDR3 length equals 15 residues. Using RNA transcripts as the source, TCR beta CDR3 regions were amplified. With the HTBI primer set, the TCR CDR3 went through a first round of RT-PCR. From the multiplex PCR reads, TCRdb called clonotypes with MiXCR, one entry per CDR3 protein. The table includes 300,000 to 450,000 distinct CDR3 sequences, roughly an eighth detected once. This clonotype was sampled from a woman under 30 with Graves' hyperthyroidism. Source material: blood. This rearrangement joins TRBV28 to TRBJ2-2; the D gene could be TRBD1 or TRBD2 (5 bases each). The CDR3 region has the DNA TGTGCCAGCAGTTTGGCAGGGAGTGGAACCGGGGAGCTGTTTTTT. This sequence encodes CASSLAGSGTGELFF.